This T cell receptor beta chain comes out of a study of Ad26.COV2.S vaccination and SARS-CoV-2 variants listed by TCRdb under 2021. Study-level background: Vaccine-arm donors were drawn from COV1001, a multicentre, randomized, double-blind, placebo-controlled phase I-IIa trial of Ad26.COV2.S in healthy adults. Ad26.COV2.S was administered intramuscularly at 5 x 10^10 or 1 x 10^11 viral particles, either as a single shot or as two shots given 56 days apart. The specificity and breadth of SARS-CoV-2-reactive T cell receptors after Ad26.COV2.S vaccination were assessed by TCRbeta repertoire sequencing. A total of 32 samples were included in the TCR-sequenced set, comprising about 20 Ad26.COV2.S vaccine recipients, 5 placebo recipients and 8 SARS-CoV-2 convalescent individuals. Participants in the trial were split at random into five groups of five each, receiving low-dose or high-dose Ad26.COV2.S once or twice, or else placebo on both occasions. Throughout the experiments and outcome assessment, investigators stayed blinded to trial group allocation. What the work shows at the level of the full study, not this receptor alone: Vaccine and placebo recipients had similar non-spike TCR breadth, a finding consistent with the vaccine containing only spike. According to the authors, total T cell responses may have been underestimated by the TCR breadth and depth analyses. The study lacked the statistical power to compare responses across vaccine doses or regimens. After vaccination, substantial breadth of spike-specific CD8+ and CD4+ T cell responses was reported. Higher spike-specific TCR breadth was observed in Ad26.COV2.S recipients than in placebo recipients (P = 0.0014).

From a lookup of the germline V gene, CDR1 and CDR2 are SGHDT and YYEEEE. The CDR3 covers 17 residues, taking in both the cysteine and the phenylalanine. Only the CDR3 part of the read is kept: 51 bases, read in frame from the first base. V sheds 4 bases and J sheds 5 bases, leaving 24 bases between their ends. The immunoSEQ Assay was the method used to sequence TCRbeta CDR3 regions. After extraction, genomic DNA underwent amplification by bias-controlled multiplex PCR, followed by high-throughput sequencing. As for the authors' bioinformatics: To quantify the absolute abundance of every unique TCRbeta CDR3 region, sequences were collapsed and filtered. T cell fraction was estimated by normalization of TCRbeta template counts to usable DNA, with usable DNA being measured through amplification of reference genes present in all nucleated cells. Repertoire TCRs were annotated as SARS-CoV-2-specific by exact matching of V gene, CDR3 amino acid sequence and J gene to a known reactive TCR set. The reference SARS-CoV-2 TCR set was obtained from MIRA and was filtered for enrichment in COVID-19-positive ImmuneCODE repertoires, whereby public or cross-reactive TCRs were removed. Using the MIRA antigens, annotated TCRs were further analysed by specific ORF or by position within an ORF. Breadth was defined as annotated unique rearrangements over total unique productive rearrangements; depth was the summed frequency of those rearrangements. Two-sided Wilcoxon rank-sum tests were used to compare TCR breadth between groups. TCRdb's version of the immuneACCESS table is confined to in-frame rearrangements and falls short of the full clone set. An unresolved V gene accounts for under half of the shortfall where checked; the remainder is of unknown origin. D and trimming come from the DNA, and the V and J calls and clone size come from that table. The table for this sample lists more than 300,000 clones; about nine tenths of them were counted only once. Around 6.4% of the sample is taken by the ten largest.

As to this clone: Its target antigen remains unknown. The sample holds no much larger clone one base away, and base qualities are not on file.

The meaning of the sample's treatment or condition label: roughly 19 received Ad26.COV2.S at low or high dose, single or two shots; roughly 5 received placebo; per-sample allocation not given. Repertoires of vaccine and placebo recipients were sequenced from samples taken on day 63 after the first injection. In Cohort 1b, about 25 adults aged 18-55 years were enrolled at a single site in Boston, USA, between 29 July and 7 August 2020. As a vaccine, Ad26.COV2.S was a replication-incompetent adenovirus type 26 vector that expressed a prefusion-stabilized SARS-CoV-2 spike protein derived from the original Wuhan strain.

The rearrangement joined TRBV5-6 to TRBJ1-2, with an unclear D gene assignment. This TCR was recovered from a person aged 18 to 65 who received the Ad26.COV2.S COVID-19 vaccine or a placebo. The specimen was peripheral blood, collected in a trial of Ad26.COV2.S vaccine versus placebo. The CDR3 corresponds to CASSPGLGSSIGYGYTF. In nucleotide form, the sequence is TGTGCCAGCAGCCCGGGGTTGGGCTCCTCTATAGGGTATGGCTACACCTTC.